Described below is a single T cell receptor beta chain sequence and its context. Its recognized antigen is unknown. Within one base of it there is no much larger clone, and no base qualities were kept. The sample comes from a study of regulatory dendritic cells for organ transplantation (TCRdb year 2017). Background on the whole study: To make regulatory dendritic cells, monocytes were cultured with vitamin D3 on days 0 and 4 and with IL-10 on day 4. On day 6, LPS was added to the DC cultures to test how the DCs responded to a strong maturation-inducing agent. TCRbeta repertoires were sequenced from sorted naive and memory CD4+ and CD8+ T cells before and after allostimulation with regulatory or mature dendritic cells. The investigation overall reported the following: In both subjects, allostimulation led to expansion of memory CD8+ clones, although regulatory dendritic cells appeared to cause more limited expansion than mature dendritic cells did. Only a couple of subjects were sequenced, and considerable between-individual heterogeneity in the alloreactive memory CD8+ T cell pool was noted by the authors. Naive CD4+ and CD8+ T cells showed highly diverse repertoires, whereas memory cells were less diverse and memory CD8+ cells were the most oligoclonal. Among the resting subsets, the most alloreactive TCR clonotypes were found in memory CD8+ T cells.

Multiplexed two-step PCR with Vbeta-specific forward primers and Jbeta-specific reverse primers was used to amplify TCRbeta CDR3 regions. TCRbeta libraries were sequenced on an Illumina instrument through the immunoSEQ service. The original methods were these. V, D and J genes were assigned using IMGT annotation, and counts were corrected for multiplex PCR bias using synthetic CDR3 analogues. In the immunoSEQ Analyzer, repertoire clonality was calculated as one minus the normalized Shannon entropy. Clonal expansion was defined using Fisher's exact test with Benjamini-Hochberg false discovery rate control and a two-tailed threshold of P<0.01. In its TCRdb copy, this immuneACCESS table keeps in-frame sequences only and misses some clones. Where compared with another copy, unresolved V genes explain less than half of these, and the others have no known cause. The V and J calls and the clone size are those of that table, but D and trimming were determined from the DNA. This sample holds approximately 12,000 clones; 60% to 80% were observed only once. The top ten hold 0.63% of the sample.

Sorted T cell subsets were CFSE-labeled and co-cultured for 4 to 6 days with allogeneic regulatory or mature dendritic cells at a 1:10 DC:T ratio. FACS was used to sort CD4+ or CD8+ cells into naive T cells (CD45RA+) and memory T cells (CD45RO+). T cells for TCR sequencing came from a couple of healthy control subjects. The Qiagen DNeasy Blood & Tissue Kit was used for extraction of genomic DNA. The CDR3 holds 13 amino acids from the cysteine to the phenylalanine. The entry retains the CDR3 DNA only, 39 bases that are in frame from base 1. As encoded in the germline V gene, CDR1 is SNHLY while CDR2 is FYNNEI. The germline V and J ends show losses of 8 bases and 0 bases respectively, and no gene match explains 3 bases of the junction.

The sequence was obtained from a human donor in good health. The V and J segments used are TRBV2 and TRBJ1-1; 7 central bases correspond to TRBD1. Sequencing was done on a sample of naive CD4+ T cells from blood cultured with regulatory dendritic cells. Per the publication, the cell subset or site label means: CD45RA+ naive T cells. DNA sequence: TGTGCCAGCGGACAGGAGATGAACACTGAAGCTTTCTTT. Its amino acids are CASGQEMNTEAFF.